A single sample is the source of the 30 T cell receptor beta chains below, sequenced in a study of blood T cell repertoires in COVID-19. TCRdb's table, derived via immunoSEQ multiplex PCR, lists solely in-frame clones and lacks some. The data hold approximately 9,000 clones, with around 80% observed a single time. Source material: peripheral blood. These receptors came from a human donor in a cohort sampled during active COVID-19.

The chain joins TRBV7-2 to TRBJ2-3; D is unresolved. The CDR3 spans 13 residues. V lost 3 bases and J 3 bases, leaving 7 bases between the germline ends. The V gene's germline CDR1 is SGHTA and CDR2 FQGNSA. DNA of the CDR3: TGTGCCAGCAGCTTTGCTAGTACAGATACGCAGTATTTT. Translation gives CASSFASTDTQYF.

This clone showed up just once. This rearrangement joins TRBV7-8 to TRBJ2-2, with TRBD2 matching 9 bases. The CDR3 covers 18 residues. V shed 0 bases and J 2 bases; nucleotides not matched to a gene: 7. Germline V gene lookup returns CDR1 SGHVS and CDR2 FQNEAQ. The CDR3 is CASSLAGSGGLNTGELFF. As DNA, the CDR3 is TGTGCCAGCAGCTTAGCTGGTAGCGGGGGACTAAACACCGGGGAGCTGTTTTTT.

The chain combines TRBV18 with TRBJ2-1, with D tentatively TRBD2 (6 bases). The CDR3 runs 17 residues. Germline CDR1 KGHSH, CDR2 LQKENI. The ends were cut back, 1 base at V and 6 bases at J, with 19 bases in the middle. CDR3 nucleotide sequence: TGTGCCAGCTCACCACGAGTAGCGGAGCAAGGCTTCAATGAGCAGTTCTTC. Its translation is CASSPRVAEQGFNEQFF.

This clone was detected only once. J is TRBJ2-7 and V is TRBV2; D possibly corresponds to TRBD1 (6 bases). This CDR3 has 13 amino acids. Germline V lookup: CDR1 SNHLY, CDR2 FYNNEI. V was cut by 7 bases and J by 2 bases, with 12 bases left in between. This CDR3 reads CASTGTSAYEQYF. The CDR3 DNA reads as TGTGCCAGCACCGGGACATCCGCCTACGAGCAGTACTTC.

The rearrangement uses TRBV27 and TRBJ1-1; 9 bases fit TRBD1. Trimming took 4 bases from V and 0 from J; bases not matched to a gene: 0. The CDR3 length is 14 residues. CDR1 and CDR2 (germline): MNHEY, SMNVEV (reference sequence). The CDR3 coding sequence is TGTGCCAGCAGTTGGGACAGGGTGAACACTGAAGCTTTCTTT. Its translation is CASSWDRVNTEAFF.

Only a few counts were recorded for this clone. The chain has TRBV5-1 and TRBJ2-5; D is possibly TRBD2 (6 bases). Germline assignment: CDR1 SGHRS and CDR2 YFSETQ. The CDR3 runs 13 residues. V lost 3 bases and J 4 bases, leaving 10 bases between the germline ends. CDR3 protein: CASSWQGGETQYF. The CDR3 nucleotides are TGCGCCAGCAGCTGGCAGGGAGGAGAGACCCAGTACTTC.

This chain joins TRBV2 and TRBJ1-6; 7 bases agree with TRBD1. Germline V lookup: CDR1 SNHLY, CDR2 FYNNEI. After removal of 7 bases from V and 6 bases from J, the junction contained 9 bases not matched to a gene. The CDR3 loop spans 15 amino acids. The CDR3 coding sequence is TGTGCCAGCATGAAACAGGGGCACGGTAATTCACCCCTCCACTTT. Protein: CASMKQGHGNSPLHF.

The gene calls are TRBV9 and TRBJ1-2; 7 bases match TRBD1. Germline V lookup: CDR1 SGDLS, CDR2 YYNGEE. V shed 4 bases, J shed 4 bases, and the junction held 10 bases outside the gene matches. CDR3 length: 15 amino acids. CDR3 nucleotide sequence: TGTGCCAGCAGCCCTTCTGGGACAGCCCTCTATGGCTACACCTTC. Translation: CASSPSGTALYGYTF.

Comments on this clone: Other nucleotide sequences in the sample specify the same CDR3. The chain uses TRBV11-2 and TRBJ1-4; 8 bases align to TRBD1. Looked up from germline, CDR1 is SGHAT and CDR2 is FQNNGV. There are 15 residues in the CDR3. Unmatched junction bases numbered 7, after V lost 3 bases and J lost 7 bases. Written as DNA, the CDR3 is TGTGCCAGCAGCTTTGTCAGGGGGCAAGGTGAAAAACTGTTTTTT. Protein: CASSFVRGQGEKLFF.

The rearrangement links TRBV18 to TRBJ2-7; no firm D call. V dropped 3 bases and J dropped 0 bases, with 3 bases sitting between them. This CDR3 is 12 amino acids long. Germline V gene data show CDR1 as KGHSH and CDR2 as LQKENI. The CDR3 coding sequence is TGTGCCAGCTCACCTAACTCCTACGAGCAGTACTTC. It encodes CASSPNSYEQYF. The variable domain in full, with the rest retrieved from reference TRBV18 and TRBJ2-7, is NAGVMQNPRHLVRRRGQEARLRCSPMKGHSHVYWYRQLPEEGLKFMVYLQKENIIDESGMPKERFSAEFPKEGPSILRIQQVVRGDSAAYFCASSPNSYEQYFGPGTRLTVT.

The CDR3: CASSGTGESLYF. The CDR3 DNA reads as TGTGCCAGCAGTGGGACAGGGGAAAGTCTGTACTTC. This chain links TRBV6-2 or TRBV6-3 with TRBJ2-5, with 10 bases matching TRBD1. Trimming removed 5 bases from V and 13 bases from J; junction bases left unmatched: 7. The germline CDR1 and CDR2 sequences are MNHEY and SVGEGT. The CDR3 is made up of 12 amino acids.

The chain recombines TRBV13 with TRBJ1-1; TRBD1 matches 11 bases. Germline V gene sequence: CDR1 PRHDT, CDR2 FYEKMQ (reference sequence). V gave up 5 bases and J gave up 3 bases; unmatched junction bases: 8. This CDR3 spans 16 amino acids. The CDR3 here is CASSMGQGGMDTEAFF. CDR3 sequence (DNA): TGTGCCAGCAGCATGGGACAGGGGGGGATGGACACTGAAGCTTTCTTT.

CDR3 loop: CASSLPRGRNNEQFF. CDR3 nucleotides: TGTGCCAGCAGTCTCCCCAGGGGGCGTAACAATGAGCAGTTCTTC. The chain carries TRBV6-2 or TRBV6-3 and TRBJ2-1; 8 bases fit TRBD1. This CDR3 is built from 15 residues. The junction had 8 bases not matched to a gene; V was cut back by 5 bases and J by 5 bases. The germline gives CDR1 MNHEY, CDR2 SVGEGT.

The chain carries TRBV7-2 and TRBJ2-7; TRBD1 might be the D (5 bases). Germline CDR1 reads SGHTA; CDR2 reads FQGNSA. The CDR3 extends over 14 amino acids. The V gene lost 3 bases and the J gene lost 0 bases, with 9 bases spanning the gap. In nucleotides, the CDR3 is TGTGCCAGCAGCTTTAAGGGGCCCTCCTACGAGCAGTACTTC. This gives the protein CASSFKGPSYEQYF.

This clone came up once. The CDR3 spells CASTPGTYPSYEQYF. The CDR3 nucleotides are TGTGCCAGCACCCCCGGGACTTACCCCTCCTACGAGCAGTACTTC. The chain is built from TRBV6-6 and TRBJ2-7; D possibly corresponds to TRBD2 (6 bases). This CDR3 spans 15 amino acids. Per the germline V gene, CDR1 is MNHNY and CDR2 is SVGAGI (reference sequence). V lost 7 bases to trimming and J lost 0 bases, with 16 bases between them.

This chain connects TRBV5-6 to TRBJ2-1, with 8 nucleotides matching TRBD2. Per germline, CDR1 SGHDT and CDR2 YYEEEE. This CDR3 spans 15 amino acids. V gave up 4 bases and J gave up 3 bases; unmatched junction bases: 6. The CDR3 DNA reads as TGTGCCAGCAGCAGTGCGGGGGGCCTCTACAATGAGCAGTTCTTC. This translates into CASSSAGGLYNEQFF.

This clone was counted a few times. The chain recombines TRBV4-3 with TRBJ1-1; D gene uncertain. This CDR3 is 14 amino acids long. Trimming pared 0 bases from V and 8 bases from J, leaving 13 bases between. CDR1 is LGHNA and CDR2 is YSLEER in the germline V gene. CDR3 bases: TGCGCCAGCAGCCAAGAGGAAGGCCGGAGGGAAGCTTTCTTT. This codes for CASSQEEGRREAFF.

DNA for the CDR3: TGCGCCAGCAGCCGAGACGACAGGGGTAATTCACCCCTCCACTTT. Protein: CASSRDDRGNSPLHF. The chain combines TRBV4-3 with TRBJ1-6; 8 nucleotides align to TRBD1. V trimming: 4 bases; J trimming: 6 bases; junction bases outside the gene matches: 5. Germline V gives CDR1 LGHNA, CDR2 YSLEER. The CDR3 runs to 15 residues.

This clone is a singleton in its sample. The chain employs TRBV10-1 and TRBJ2-6; D gene ambiguous. CDR3 size: 13 residues. CDR1 and CDR2 from the germline V gene are WNHNN and SYGVQD (reference sequence). V lost 4 bases, J lost 1 base, and 2 bases lay in between. CDR3 sequence reads: CASSASGANVLTF. For the CDR3, the DNA is TGCGCCAGCAGTGCGTCTGGGGCCAACGTCCTGACTTTC.

The chain recombines TRBV6-1 with TRBJ1-5; D uncertain. This CDR3 is built from 16 residues. Trimming took 0 bases from V and 2 from J, leaving 11 bases between them. Per the germline V gene, CDR1 is MNHNS and CDR2 is SASEGT. The DNA for the CDR3 is TGTGCCAGCAGTGAAGCGAGTGTAACTGGCAATCAGCCCCAGCATTTT. It specifies CASSEASVTGNQPQHF.

The chain links TRBV27 to TRBJ2-5, with TRBD2 matching over 9 bases. This CDR3 is built from 15 residues. V lost 5 bases, J lost 2 bases, and 6 bases stayed unmatched. CDR1 is MNHEY, CDR2 SMNVEV, per germline (reference sequence). The CDR3 is CASSPLAGLQETQYF. Here the CDR3 DNA reads TGTGCCAGCAGTCCGCTAGCGGGGCTTCAAGAGACCCAGTACTTC.

V usage is TRBV6-5 and J usage is TRBJ2-6, with D possibly matching TRBD1 (6 bases). V was trimmed by 4 bases and J by 1 base, leaving 8 bases between them. CDR3 size: 15 residues. The germline V gene has CDR1 MNHEY and CDR2 SVGAGI. CDR3 sequence: CASSSTGSGANVLTF. CDR3 DNA: TGTGCCAGCAGTTCCACAGGGTCTGGGGCCAACGTCCTGACTTTC.

J is TRBJ2-1 and V is TRBV5-6, with TRBD2 as a possible D gene (5 bases). The CDR3 has 16 residues. V lost 4 bases and J lost 3, with 17 bases in between. Looked up from germline, CDR1 is SGHDT and CDR2 is YYEEEE. CDR3 sequence (DNA): TGTGCCAGCAGCACGGACGGGGTACACGTCTACAATGAGCAGTTCTTC. Translation gives CASSTDGVHVYNEQFF.

To note about this clone: One end of the junction does not line up with germline, which may come from a read error. V gene TRBV27 combines with J gene TRBJ2-2; D perhaps matches TRBD2 (5 bases). Germline values: CDR1 MNHEY, CDR2 SMNVEV (reference sequence). The CDR3 extends over 15 amino acids. CDR3 DNA: TGTGCCAGCAGTGTATCCCCAGGAGGAGCCGGGGAGCTGTTTTTT. This encodes CASSVSPGGAGELFF.

Only one count was recorded for this clone. One junction end disagrees with the germline gene, perhaps due to a read error. This sequence joins TRBV7-7 and TRBJ2-5; 8 bases agree with TRBD1. CDR1 SSHAT and CDR2 FNYEAQ come from the germline V gene (reference sequence). This CDR3 is 15 amino acids long. For the CDR3, the DNA is TGTGCTAGCAGCTCCGGACAGGGCGGTCAAGAGACCCAGTACTTC. Protein: CASSSGQGGQETQYF.

The V gene is TRBV7-2, the J gene TRBJ2-5; 9 bases fit TRBD1. J lost 4 bases, V lost 5 bases, and 8 bases had no gene match. This CDR3 is built from 15 residues. The germline CDR1 and CDR2 sequences are SGHTA and FQGNSA. This chain's CDR3 is CASSPSRQGGETQYF. CDR3 in DNA: TGTGCCAGCAGCCCCTCCCGACAGGGGGGAGAGACCCAGTACTTC.

This chain connects TRBV7-2 to TRBJ1-2; unclear D gene. V lost 8 bases and J lost 4, with 14 bases in between. The CDR3 runs 13 residues. Per germline, CDR1 SGHTA and CDR2 FQGNSA. The CDR3 bases are TGTGCCAGCCTAAAAAGCGGGGTCTATGGCTACACCTTC. Its protein is CASLKSGVYGYTF.

The genes are TRBV24-1 and TRBJ2-3; D gene uncertain. Trimming removed 7 bases at V and 2 bases at J, with 6 bases between. The CDR3 runs to 12 residues. Per the germline V gene, CDR1 is KGHDR and CDR2 is SFDVKD. CDR3 sequence: CATSGSTDTQYF. In nucleotides, the CDR3 is TGTGCCACCAGCGGGTCCACAGATACGCAGTATTTT.

The J gene is TRBJ1-5, the V gene TRBV3-1 (or the pseudogene TRBV3-2), with TRBD1 matching over 12 bases. The V and J ends lost 4 bases and 1 base, in that order; junction bases with no gene match: 8. This CDR3 contains 18 residues. Germline CDR1 is LGHDT and CDR2 is YNNKEL (reference sequence). The CDR3 DNA reads TGTGCCAGCAGCCCACGGGACAGGGGGCGACGAAGCAATCAGCCCCAGCATTTT. Protein sequence: CASSPRDRGRRSNQPQHF.

For the CDR3, the DNA is TGTGCCAGCAGTCGACAGTCTGGAAACACCATATATTTT. Its protein is CASSRQSGNTIYF. The gene calls are TRBV6-5 and TRBJ1-3; D is possibly TRBD1 (5 bases). This CDR3 has 13 residues. V lost 5 bases, J lost 1 base, and 6 bases lay in between. Germline V gene lookup returns CDR1 MNHEY and CDR2 SVGAGI.